This entry is about one TCR beta chain. What it binds is not known. The sample is drawn from a study of T cell repertoires in cytomegalovirus infection. Study overall: Shared public TCR beta signatures pointed to both CMV infection and a matching HLA type. Study-wide results and caveats: Cumulative frequency (of public TCR beta family members) identified carriers of CMV plus the relevant HLA. The ex vivo response showed dominance by HLA-C-restricted CMV-specific TCR beta clonotypes.

TCRdb fed the reads into MiXCR, producing one record per CDR3 protein. Here the sample spans more than 400,000 distinct CDR3 sequences, more than 20% being singletons. There are 14 residues in the CDR3. CDR1 is MNHEY, CDR2 SVGEGT, per germline. V was pared by 6 bases and J by 2 bases, with 11 bases between. This chain joins TRBV6-2 or TRBV6-3 and TRBJ1-3, with D maybe TRBD1 (5 bases). Material for sequencing was PBMCs. This clonotype originated in a human donor in good health (CMV status not recorded). Some clones in this sample may be carry-over from other donors' samples. The CDR3 nucleotides are TGTGCCAGCAGGAAGACAGACGCTGGAAACACCATATATTTT. Translation gives CASRKTDAGNTIYF.